The next 9 T cell receptor beta chains were all read from a single sample in a study of blood T cell repertoires in COVID-19. Clones were sequenced by immunoSEQ multiplex PCR, and TCRdb holds only the in-frame ones, with some missing. The sample includes over 110,000 clones, about 91% of them seen just once. What was sequenced was peripheral blood. The receptors shown here come from a human donor in a cohort sampled during active COVID-19.

The chain has TRBV5-4 and TRBJ2-5; D remains unclear. The CDR3 extends over 13 amino acids. Germline V CDR1 and CDR2: SGHNT, YYREEE (reference sequence). The germline V and J ends were trimmed by 0 bases and 2 bases, with 5 bases remaining between them. Here the CDR3 DNA reads TGTGCCAGCAGCTTGGTCGCGCAAGAGACCCAGTACTTC. Its protein product is CASSLVAQETQYF.

The chain combines TRBV2 with TRBJ2-7; 10 bases agree with TRBD1. V was clipped by 4 bases and J by 3 bases; unmatched bases: 3. This CDR3 has 14 residues. Germline values: CDR1 SNHLY, CDR2 FYNNEI. CDR3 sequence (DNA): TGTGCCAGCAGTGCGGGACAGGGGATCTACGAGCAGTACTTC. It is translated as CASSAGQGIYEQYF. Drawing the rest from reference TRBV2 and TRBJ2-7, the complete variable domain is EPEVTQTPSHQVTQMGQEVILRCVPISNHLYFYWYRQILGQKVEFLVSFYNNEISEKSEIFDDQFSVERPDGSNFTLKIRSTKLEDSAMYFCASSAGQGIYEQYFGPGTRLTVT.

This chain connects TRBV7-9 to TRBJ2-5; 10 bases line up with TRBD2. The CDR3 extends over 14 amino acids. V lost 5 bases and J lost 6; bases outside the gene matches: 6. Germline lookup yields CDR1 SEHNR and CDR2 FQNEAQ (reference sequence). CDR3 nucleotide sequence: TGTGCCAGCAGCCAGCGGGGGGGTATCCAGACCCAGTACTTC. It translates to CASSQRGGIQTQYF.

The rearrangement links TRBV4-3 to TRBJ2-3; unclear D gene. Germline CDR1 reads LGHNA; CDR2 reads YSLEER. The CDR3 extends over 15 amino acids. V was cut by 0 bases and J by 0 bases, with 7 bases left in between. The DNA for the CDR3 is TGCGCCAGCAGCCAAGATCATACAAGCACAGATACGCAGTATTTT. Protein sequence: CASSQDHTSTDTQYF.

This chain links TRBV13 with TRBJ2-3; 10 bases are shared with TRBD2. The CDR3 is 17 residues long. The germline gives CDR1 PRHDT, CDR2 FYEKMQ (reference sequence). Trimming took 2 bases from V and 3 from J; bases not matched to a gene: 8. The CDR3 nucleotides read TGTGCCAGCAGCTTAAGCTACGGACTAGCGGTAACAGATACGCAGTATTTT. This encodes CASSLSYGLAVTDTQYF.

The chain has TRBV5-1 and TRBJ1-3; 7 bases align to TRBD1. The V segment lost 7 bases and the J segment 0 bases; nucleotides outside the gene matches: 7. The CDR3 sequence is 15 residues long. Germline assignment: CDR1 SGHRS and CDR2 YFSETQ. The DNA of the CDR3 is TGCGCCAGCCGAAAACAGGGGACCTCTGGAAACACCATATATTTT. Residues: CASRKQGTSGNTIYF.

J is TRBJ1-5 and V is TRBV19; 9 bases fit TRBD1. The CDR3 totals 14 residues. From germline, CDR1 is LNHDA and CDR2 SQIVND (reference sequence). With 6 bases clipped from V and 4 bases from J, the junction kept 4 bases outside the gene matches. The CDR3 here is CASRRTGANQPQHF. The CDR3, as DNA: TGTGCCAGTAGGCGGACAGGGGCGAATCAGCCCCAGCATTTT.

The CDR3 spells CASSEYGKGGVYTF. DNA of the CDR3: TGTGCCAGCAGTGAATATGGAAAAGGGGGCGTCTACACCTTC. The chain has TRBV25-1 and TRBJ1-2, with 7 bases identical to TRBD1. Per germline, CDR1 MGHDK and CDR2 SYGVNS. The CDR3 runs 14 residues. V lost 0 bases and J lost 10; bases outside the gene matches: 8.

This clone was observed once. The CDR3 sequence: CASSQDWGQDYGYTF. DNA for the CDR3: TGCGCCAGCAGCCAAGATTGGGGACAGGACTATGGCTACACCTTC. This rearrangement joins TRBV4-1 to TRBJ1-2; TRBD1 agrees at 8 bases. Per germline, CDR1 MGHRA and CDR2 YSYEKL. The V and J ends lost 0 bases and 3 bases, in that order; junction bases with no gene match: 3. The CDR3 runs to 15 residues.